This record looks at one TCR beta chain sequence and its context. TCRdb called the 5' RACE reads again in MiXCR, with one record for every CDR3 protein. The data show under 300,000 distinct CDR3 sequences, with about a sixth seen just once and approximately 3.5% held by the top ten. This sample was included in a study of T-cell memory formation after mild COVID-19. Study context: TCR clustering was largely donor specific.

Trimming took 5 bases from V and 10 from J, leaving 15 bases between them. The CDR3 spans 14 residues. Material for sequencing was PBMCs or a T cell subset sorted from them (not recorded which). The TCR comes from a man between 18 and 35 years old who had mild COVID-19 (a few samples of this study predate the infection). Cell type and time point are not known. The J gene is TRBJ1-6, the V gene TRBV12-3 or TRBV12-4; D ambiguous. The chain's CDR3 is CASSLNGVESPLHF. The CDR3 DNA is TGTGCCAGCAGTCTCAACGGGGTTGAGTCACCCCTCCACTTT.